The clone carrying this T cell receptor (beta chain) has at least ten counts. No antigen is known for it. These data belong to a study of human T cells and chemical hapten exposure. Study-level points and caveats: With DPC sensitization, TCRs exceeding 1 in 1000 frequency showed no change.

One entry per CDR3 protein, called by TCRdb with MiXCR from the RACE reads. The sample yields about 110,000 distinct CDR3 sequences, around 12% seen once. Described time point: pre-sensitization, week 0. This sample's treatment: therapeutic diphenylcyclopropenone sensitization with weekly scalp DPC. The specimen comprised whole blood, sampled in connection with sensitization to the hapten diphenylcyclopropenone (DPC). The receptor was isolated from a woman in her forties or fifties with alopecia areata. Some clones in this sample may be carry-over from other donors' samples.

The CDR3 DNA reads as TGTGCCAGCAGCCAATCTGAAAGGAAGGCGGATTATACGCAGTATTTT. Translation gives CASSQSERKADYTQYF. The V and J genes are TRBV4-2 and TRBJ2-3, with D hard to call. Germline CDR1 reads LGHNA; CDR2 reads YNFKEQ. This CDR3 spans 16 amino acids. V was shortened by 2 bases and J by 7 bases, with 19 bases between the two germline ends.